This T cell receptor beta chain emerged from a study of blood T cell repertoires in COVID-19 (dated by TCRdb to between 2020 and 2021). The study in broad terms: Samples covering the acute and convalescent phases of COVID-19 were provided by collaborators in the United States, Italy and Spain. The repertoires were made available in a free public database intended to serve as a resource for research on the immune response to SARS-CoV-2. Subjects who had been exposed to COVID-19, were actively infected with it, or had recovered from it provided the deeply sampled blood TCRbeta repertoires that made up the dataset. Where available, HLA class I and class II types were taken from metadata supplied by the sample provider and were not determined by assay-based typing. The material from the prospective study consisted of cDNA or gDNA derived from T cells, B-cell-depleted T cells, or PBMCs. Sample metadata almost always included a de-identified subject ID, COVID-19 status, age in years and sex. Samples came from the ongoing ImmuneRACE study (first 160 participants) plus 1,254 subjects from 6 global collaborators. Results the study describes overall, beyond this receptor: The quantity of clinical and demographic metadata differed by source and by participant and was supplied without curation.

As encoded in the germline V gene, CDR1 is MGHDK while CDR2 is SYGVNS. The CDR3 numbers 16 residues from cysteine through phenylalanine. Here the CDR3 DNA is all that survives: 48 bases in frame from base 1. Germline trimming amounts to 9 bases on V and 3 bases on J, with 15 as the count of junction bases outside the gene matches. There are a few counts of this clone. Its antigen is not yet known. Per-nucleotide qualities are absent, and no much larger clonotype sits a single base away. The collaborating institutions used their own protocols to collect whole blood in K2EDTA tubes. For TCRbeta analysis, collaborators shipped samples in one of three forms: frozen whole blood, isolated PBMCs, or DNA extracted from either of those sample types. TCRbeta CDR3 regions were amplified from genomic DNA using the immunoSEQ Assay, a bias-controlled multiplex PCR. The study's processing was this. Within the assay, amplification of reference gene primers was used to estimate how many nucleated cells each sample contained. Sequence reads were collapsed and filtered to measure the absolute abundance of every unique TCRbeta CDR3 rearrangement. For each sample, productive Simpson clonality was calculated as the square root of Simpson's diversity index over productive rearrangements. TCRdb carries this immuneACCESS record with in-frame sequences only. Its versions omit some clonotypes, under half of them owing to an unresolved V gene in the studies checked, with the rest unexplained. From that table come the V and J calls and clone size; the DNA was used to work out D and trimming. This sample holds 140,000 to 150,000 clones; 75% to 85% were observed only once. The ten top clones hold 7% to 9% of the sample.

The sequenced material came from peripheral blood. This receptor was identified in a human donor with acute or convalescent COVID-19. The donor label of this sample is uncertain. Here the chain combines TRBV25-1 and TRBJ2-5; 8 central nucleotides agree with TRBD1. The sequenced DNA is TGTGCCAGTTCCCTTGACAGGGGCCGAACTAAAGAGACCCAGTACTTC. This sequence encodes CASSLDRGRTKETQYF.